This T cell receptor beta chain was observed in a study of glioma-infiltrating T cells. Using RNA template, CDR3s of TCR alpha and beta were amplified with iRepertoire arm-PCR. TCRdb processed the multiplex PCR reads anew with MiXCR; each CDR3 protein has one entry. The sample records 150,000 to 200,000 distinct CDR3 sequences, more than 25% being singletons. Regarding this clonotype: Its specificity is not known. The limits of the CDR3 on the DNA are not certain, so only TCRdb's listed CDR3 is given.

Looked up from germline, CDR1 is SEHNR and CDR2 is FQNEAQ (reference sequence). With termini counted, the CDR3 has 19 amino acids. Notes on the study in general: Tissue-blood divergence was below expectation in non-neoplastic patients, above in gliomas. Tissue and blood shared very few CDR3 sequences.

The receptor was isolated from a human donor with low-grade glioma or glioblastoma, undergoing nonglioma brain surgery, or in good health (not recorded which). This rearrangement joins TRBV7-9 to TRBJ2-7; the table's D call of TRBD2 was not tested on the DNA. Sequenced: glioma tissue, nonneoplastic brain tissue, or PBMCs (not recorded which). CDR3 sequence: CASSIYLCSVELAGYEQYF.